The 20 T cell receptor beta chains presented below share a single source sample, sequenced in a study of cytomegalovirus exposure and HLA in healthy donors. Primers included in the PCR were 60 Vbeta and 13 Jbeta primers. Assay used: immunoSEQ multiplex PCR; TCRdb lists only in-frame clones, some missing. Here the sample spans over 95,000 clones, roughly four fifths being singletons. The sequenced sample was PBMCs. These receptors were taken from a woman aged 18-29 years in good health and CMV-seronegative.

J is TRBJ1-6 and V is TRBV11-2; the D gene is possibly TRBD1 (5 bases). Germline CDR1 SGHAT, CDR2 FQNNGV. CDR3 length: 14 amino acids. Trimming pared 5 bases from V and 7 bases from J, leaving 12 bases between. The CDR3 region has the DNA TGTGCCAGCAGCCAGTACACAGGAAATTCACCCCTCCACTTT. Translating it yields CASSQYTGNSPLHF.

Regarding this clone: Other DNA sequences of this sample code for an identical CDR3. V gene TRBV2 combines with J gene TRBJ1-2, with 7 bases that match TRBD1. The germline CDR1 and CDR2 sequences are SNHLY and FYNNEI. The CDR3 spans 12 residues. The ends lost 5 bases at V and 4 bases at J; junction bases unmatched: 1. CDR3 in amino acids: CASSRDSYGYTF. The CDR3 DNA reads TGTGCCAGCAGTCGGGACAGCTATGGCTACACCTTC.

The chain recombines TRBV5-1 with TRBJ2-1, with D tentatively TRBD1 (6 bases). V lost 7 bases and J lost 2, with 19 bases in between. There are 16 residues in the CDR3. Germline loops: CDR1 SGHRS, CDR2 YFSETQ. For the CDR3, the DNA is TGCGCCAGCCGCCACTCCGGGACAAACGCCTACAATGAGCAGTTCTTC. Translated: CASRHSGTNAYNEQFF. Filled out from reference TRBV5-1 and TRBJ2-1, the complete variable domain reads KAGVTQTPRYLIKTRGQQVTLSCSPISGHRSVSWYQQTPGQGLQFLFEYFSETQRNKGNFPGRFSGRQFSNSRSEMNVSTLELGDSALYLCASRHSGTNAYNEQFFGPGTRLTVL.

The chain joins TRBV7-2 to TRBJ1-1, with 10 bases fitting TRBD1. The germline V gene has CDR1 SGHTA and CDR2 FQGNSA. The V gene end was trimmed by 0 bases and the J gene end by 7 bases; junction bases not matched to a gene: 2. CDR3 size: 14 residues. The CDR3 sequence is CASSLATGGGEAFF. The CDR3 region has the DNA TGTGCCAGCAGCTTAGCGACAGGGGGCGGTGAAGCTTTCTTT.

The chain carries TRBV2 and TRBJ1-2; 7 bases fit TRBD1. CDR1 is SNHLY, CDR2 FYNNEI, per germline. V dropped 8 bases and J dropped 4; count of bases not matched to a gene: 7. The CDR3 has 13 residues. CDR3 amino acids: CASDGTDSYGYTF. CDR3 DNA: TGTGCCAGCGACGGGACAGACTCCTATGGCTACACCTTC.

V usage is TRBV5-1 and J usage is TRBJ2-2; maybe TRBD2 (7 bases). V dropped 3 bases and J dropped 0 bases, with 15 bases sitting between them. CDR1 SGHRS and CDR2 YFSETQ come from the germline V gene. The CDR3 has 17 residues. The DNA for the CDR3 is TGCGCCAGCAGCTCGCCCTTGGGGGGGCCGAACACCGGGGAGCTGTTTTTT. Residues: CASSSPLGGPNTGELFF.

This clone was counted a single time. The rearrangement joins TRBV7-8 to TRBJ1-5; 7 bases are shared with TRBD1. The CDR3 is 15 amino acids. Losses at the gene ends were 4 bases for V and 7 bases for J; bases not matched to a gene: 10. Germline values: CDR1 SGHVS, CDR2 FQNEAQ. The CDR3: CASSYKTGDWQPQHF. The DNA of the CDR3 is TGTGCCAGCAGCTACAAAACAGGGGATTGGCAGCCCCAGCATTTT.

The CDR3 protein is CASRTGTGNNEQFF. In DNA, the CDR3 is TGTGCCAGCAGGACCGGGACAGGGAACAATGAGCAGTTCTTC. The chain couples TRBV6-1 to TRBJ2-1, with TRBD1 matching over 9 bases. Germline-derived CDR1 and CDR2 are MNHNS and SASEGT. This CDR3 has 14 amino acids. The trim removed 6 bases at V and 5 bases at J, leaving 5 bases unmatched.

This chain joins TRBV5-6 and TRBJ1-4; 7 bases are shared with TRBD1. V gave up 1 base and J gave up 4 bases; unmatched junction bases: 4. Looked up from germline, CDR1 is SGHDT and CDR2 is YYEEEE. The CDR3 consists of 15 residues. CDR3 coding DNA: TGTGCCAGCAGCTTGATCTGGGACAGTAATGAAAAACTGTTTTTT. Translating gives CASSLIWDSNEKLFF.

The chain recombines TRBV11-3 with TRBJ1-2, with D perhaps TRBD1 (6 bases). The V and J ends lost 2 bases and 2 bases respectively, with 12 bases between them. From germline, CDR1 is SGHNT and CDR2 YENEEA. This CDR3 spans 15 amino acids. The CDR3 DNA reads TGTGCCAGCAGCTTATCAGGCACAGGGAACTATGGCTACACCTTC. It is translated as CASSLSGTGNYGYTF.

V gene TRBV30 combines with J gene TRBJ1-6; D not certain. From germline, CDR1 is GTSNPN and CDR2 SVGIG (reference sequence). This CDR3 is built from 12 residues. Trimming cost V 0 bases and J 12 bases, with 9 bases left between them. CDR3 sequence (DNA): TGTGCCTGGAGTGTAAATATTCGACCCCTCCACTTT. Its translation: CAWSVNIRPLHF.

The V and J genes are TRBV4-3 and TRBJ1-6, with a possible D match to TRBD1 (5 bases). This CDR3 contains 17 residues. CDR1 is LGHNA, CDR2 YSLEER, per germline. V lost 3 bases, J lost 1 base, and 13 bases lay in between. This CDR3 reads CASSQFPGLSYNSPLHF. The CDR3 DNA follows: TGCGCCAGCAGCCAGTTCCCAGGGTTATCCTATAATTCACCCCTCCACTTT.

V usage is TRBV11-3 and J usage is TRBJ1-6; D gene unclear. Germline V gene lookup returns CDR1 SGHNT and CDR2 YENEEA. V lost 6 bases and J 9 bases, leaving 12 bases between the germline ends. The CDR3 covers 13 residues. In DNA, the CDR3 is TGTGCCAGCAGTCCGGACTCAGCTTCACCCCTCCACTTT. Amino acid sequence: CASSPDSASPLHF.

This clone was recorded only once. The CDR3 DNA sequence: TGTGCCAGCAGCTTAGCAGGGGGTGCTAACAATGAGCAGTTCTTC. Translated: CASSLAGGANNEQFF. The genes are TRBV7-2 and TRBJ2-1, with D possibly being TRBD1 (6 bases). The CDR3 length is 15 residues. The V gene's germline CDR1 is SGHTA and CDR2 FQGNSA. Trimming removed 0 bases at V and 5 bases at J, with 11 bases between.

The CDR3 loop is CASSGTGASQPQHF. The CDR3 DNA sequence: TGTGCCAGTAGTGGGACAGGGGCTAGTCAGCCCCAGCATTTT. V is TRBV19 and J is TRBJ1-5; 10 bases are shared with TRBD1. The CDR3 has 14 amino acids. With 5 bases clipped from V and 6 bases from J, the junction kept 4 bases outside the gene matches. The germline V gene has CDR1 LNHDA and CDR2 SQIVND (reference sequence).

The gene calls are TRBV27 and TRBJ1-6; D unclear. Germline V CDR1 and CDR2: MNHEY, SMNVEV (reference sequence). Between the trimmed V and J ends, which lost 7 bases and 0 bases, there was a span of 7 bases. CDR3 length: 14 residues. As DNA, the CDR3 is TGTGCCAGCACGGGATTCTCCTATAATTCACCCCTCCACTTT. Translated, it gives CASTGFSYNSPLHF.

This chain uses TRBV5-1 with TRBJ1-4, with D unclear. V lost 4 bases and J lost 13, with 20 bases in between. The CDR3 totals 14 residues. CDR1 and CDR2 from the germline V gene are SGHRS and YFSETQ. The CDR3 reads CASSKAGPPEVLFF. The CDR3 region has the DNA TGCGCCAGCAGCAAGGCGGGCCCTCCGGAAGTACTGTTTTTT.

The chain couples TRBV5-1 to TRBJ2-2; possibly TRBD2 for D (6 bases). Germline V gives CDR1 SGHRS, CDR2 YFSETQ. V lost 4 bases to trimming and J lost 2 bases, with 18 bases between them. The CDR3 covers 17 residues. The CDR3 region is CASSPAGGTPNTGELFF. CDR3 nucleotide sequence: TGCGCCAGCAGCCCCGCGGGCGGGACTCCTAACACCGGGGAGCTGTTTTTT.

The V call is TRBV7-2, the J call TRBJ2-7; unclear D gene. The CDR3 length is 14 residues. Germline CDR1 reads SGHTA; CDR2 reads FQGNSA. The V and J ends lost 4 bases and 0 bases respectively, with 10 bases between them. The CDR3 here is CASSSEFSSYEQYV. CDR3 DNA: TGTGCCAGCAGCTCGGAATTTAGCTCCTACGAGCAGTACGTC.

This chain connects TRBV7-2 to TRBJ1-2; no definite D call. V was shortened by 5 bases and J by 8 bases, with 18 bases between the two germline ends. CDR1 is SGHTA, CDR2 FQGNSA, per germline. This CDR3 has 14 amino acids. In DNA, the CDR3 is TGTGCCAGCAGCGTAACCCCCGGGGTCTCCGGCTACACCTTC. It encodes CASSVTPGVSGYTF.